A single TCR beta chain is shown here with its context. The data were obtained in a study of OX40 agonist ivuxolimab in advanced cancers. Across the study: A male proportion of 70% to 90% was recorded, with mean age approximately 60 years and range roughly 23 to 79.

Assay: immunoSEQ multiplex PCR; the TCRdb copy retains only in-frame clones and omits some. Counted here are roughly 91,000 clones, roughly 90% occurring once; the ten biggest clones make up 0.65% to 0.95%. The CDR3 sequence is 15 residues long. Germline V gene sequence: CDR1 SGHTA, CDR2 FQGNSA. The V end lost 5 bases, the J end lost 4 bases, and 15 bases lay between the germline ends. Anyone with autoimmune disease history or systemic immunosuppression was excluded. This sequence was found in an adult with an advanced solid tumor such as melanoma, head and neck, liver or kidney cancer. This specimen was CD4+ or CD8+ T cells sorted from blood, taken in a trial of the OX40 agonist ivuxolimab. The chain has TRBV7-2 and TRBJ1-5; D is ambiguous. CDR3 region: CASSTRREGNQPQHF. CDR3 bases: TGTGCCAGCAGCACCCGAAGGGAGGGTAATCAGCCCCAGCATTTT. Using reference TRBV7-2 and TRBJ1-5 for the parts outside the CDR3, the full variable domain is GAGVSQSPSNKVTEKGKDVELRCDPISGHTALYWYRQSLGQGLEFLIYFQGNSAPDKSGLPSDRFSAERTGGSVSTLTIQRTQQEDSAVYLCASSTRREGNQPQHFGDGTRLSIL.